These 14 T cell receptor beta chains originate from one sample sequenced in a study of regulatory T cells in long-lasting Graves disease. Time point specified: persistent/refractory GD, antithyroid drugs over 5 years with positive TRAb. PBMC-extracted RNA yielded the TCR library. In building TCR beta libraries, iRepertoire HTBI primers were used together with Arm-PCR of CDR3 regions. Each CDR3 protein is one row after TCRdb ran MiXCR on the multiplex PCR reads. The sample lists about 460,000 distinct CDR3 sequences, 22% occurring once. The sample consisted of peripheral blood mononuclear cells (PBMCs), taken when the disease was refractory, from a patient treated with antithyroid drugs. The receptors derive from a female donor with Graves disease.

There are many counts of this clonotype. CDR3 DNA: TGTGCCAGCAGTTTATCCGGGGTCACCTACGAGCAGTACTTC. Protein sequence: CASSLSGVTYEQYF. The J gene is TRBJ2-7, the V gene TRBV28; TRBD2 might be the D (5 bases). Between the trimmed V and J ends, which lost 1 base and 2 bases, there was a span of 9 bases. CDR1 MDHEN and CDR2 SYDVKM come from the germline V gene. The CDR3 extends over 14 amino acids. Based on the CDR3 plus reference TRBV28 and TRBJ2-7, the full variable domain is DVKVTQSSRYLVKRTGEKVFLECVQDMDHENMFWYRQDPGLGLRLIYFSYDVKMKEKGDIPEGYSVSREKKERFSLILESASTNQTSMYLCASSLSGVTYEQYFGPGTRLTVT.

The chain recombines TRBV4-1 with TRBJ2-5; tentative D call: TRBD2 (6 bases). V was cut by 1 base and J by 5 bases, with 17 bases left in between. Germline-derived CDR1 and CDR2 are MGHRA and YSYEKL. This CDR3 is built from 16 residues. CDR3 DNA: TGCGCCAGCAGCCAAGCCTGGGACTTCTTCGGCGAGACCCAGTACTTC. It yields the protein CASSQAWDFFGETQYF.

Ten or more counts support this clonotype. V and J are TRBV11-3 and TRBJ2-7; TRBD2 is a possible D gene (6 bases). Trimming took off 3 bases at V and 4 bases at J, with 10 bases between the two ends. The germline V gene has CDR1 SGHNT and CDR2 YENEEA. This CDR3 comprises 13 residues. CDR3 in DNA: TGTGCCAGCAGCTTGGAGGGGATTTACGAGCAGTACTTC. Translated, it gives CASSLEGIYEQYF.

The rearrangement joins TRBV11-2 to TRBJ2-7; 7 nucleotides agree with TRBD1. Trimming removed 5 bases from V and 1 base from J; junction bases left unmatched: 11. The CDR3 covers 16 residues. The germline CDR1 and CDR2 sequences are SGHAT and FQNNGV. The CDR3: CASSPSRDSKSYEQYF. The CDR3 DNA reads TGTGCCAGCAGCCCTTCCCGGGACAGCAAATCCTACGAGCAGTACTTC.

This clonotype came up many times. This rearrangement joins TRBV6-5 to TRBJ1-1; D might be TRBD1 (5 bases). Germline loops: CDR1 MNHEY, CDR2 SVGAGI. This CDR3 has 15 residues. V lost 2 bases, J lost 1 base, and 11 bases lay in between. The CDR3 region has the DNA TGTGCCAGCAGTTACGACAGCTTACGGAACACTGAAGCTTTCTTT. As protein: CASSYDSLRNTEAFF.

The table lists this clonotype with many counts. The chain carries TRBV6-1 and TRBJ2-2; D is possibly TRBD2 (6 bases). Germline loops: CDR1 MNHNS, CDR2 SASEGT. The ends were cut back, 5 bases at V and 6 bases at J, with 7 bases in the middle. The CDR3 runs to 12 residues. DNA for the CDR3: TGTGCCAGCAGTCCGGGGGCCGGGGAGCTGTTTTTT. Its translation is CASSPGAGELFF.

This clonotype was counted many times. J is TRBJ2-7 and V is TRBV28; D tentatively fits TRBD1 or TRBD2 (5 bases each). Germline-derived CDR1 and CDR2 are MDHEN and SYDVKM. The CDR3 loop spans 13 amino acids. V was cut by 6 bases and J by 9 bases, with 18 bases left in between. CDR3 nucleotide sequence: TGTGCCAGCAGAAATCCCCGGGGCGACGGGCAGTACTTC. Translation gives CASRNPRGDGQYF.

This chain links TRBV7-2 with TRBJ2-7; D is unresolved. The CDR3 consists of 14 residues. V shed 4 bases and J shed 4 bases, with 14 bases lying between them. Germline values: CDR1 SGHTA, CDR2 FQGNSA. CDR3 protein: CASSSGRTSYEQYF. In DNA form, the CDR3 reads TGTGCCAGCAGCTCCGGACGAACATCTTACGAGCAGTACTTC.

Ten or more counts support this clonotype. The chain uses TRBV12-3 or TRBV12-4 and TRBJ2-7, with 14 bases that match TRBD2. This CDR3 has 20 amino acids. With 0 bases clipped from V and 4 bases from J, the junction kept 14 bases outside the gene matches. The CDR3 loop is CASSLAKRGLAGDKGYEQYF. The CDR3 bases are TGTGCCAGCAGTTTAGCGAAAAGGGGACTAGCGGGAGATAAGGGGTACGAGCAGTACTTC.

This clonotype turned up a few times. This sequence joins TRBV20-1 and TRBJ2-1; 7 bases match TRBD1. V gave up 6 bases and J gave up 8 bases; unmatched junction bases: 7. In germline, CDR1 is DFQATT, CDR2 SNEGSKA (reference sequence). The CDR3 runs to 12 residues. CDR3 in amino acids: CSANRGGDEQFF. The CDR3 region has the DNA TGCAGTGCCAACAGGGGCGGCGATGAGCAGTTCTTC.

The chain recombines TRBV12-3 or TRBV12-4 with TRBJ2-5; D is perhaps TRBD1 (6 bases). Trimming left V 5 bases short and J 2 bases short, with 15 bases between. The CDR3 loop spans 15 amino acids. The CDR3 DNA sequence: TGTGCCAGCAGTCAACACACAGGGTCACAAGAGACCCAGTACTTC. Encoded protein: CASSQHTGSQETQYF.

The chain couples TRBV7-9 to TRBJ1-4; TRBD1 might be the D (5 bases). The V and J ends lost 4 bases and 3 bases respectively, with 12 bases between them. The CDR3 consists of 15 residues. CDR1 is SEHNR and CDR2 is FQNEAQ in the germline V gene (reference sequence). The CDR3 protein is CASSWDPAANEKLFF. CDR3 nucleotide sequence: TGTGCCAGCAGCTGGGACCCGGCGGCTAATGAAAAACTGTTTTTT.

This clonotype occurred many times. The V gene is TRBV2, the J gene TRBJ1-3, with D hard to call. Looked up from germline, CDR1 is SNHLY and CDR2 is FYNNEI. The CDR3 runs to 14 residues. Trimming left V 6 bases short and J 4 bases short, with 13 bases between. CDR3 coding DNA: TGTGCCAGCAGATCGGGGTTGATAGGAAACACCATATATTTT. Residues: CASRSGLIGNTIYF.

The J gene is TRBJ2-2, the V gene TRBV2; D ambiguous. Germline CDR1 is SNHLY and CDR2 is FYNNEI. This CDR3 comprises 13 residues. The germline V and J ends were trimmed by 3 bases and 6 bases, with 8 bases remaining between them. In DNA form, the CDR3 reads TGTGCCAGCAGTGACCGACGGGCCGGGGAGCTGTTTTTT. This translates into CASSDRRAGELFF.